Listed below are T cell receptor beta chains from one sample, sequenced in a study of early T cells in non-severe SARS-CoV-2 infection. Each CDR3 protein gets one entry after TCRdb re-called the 5' RACE reads with MiXCR. The repertoire includes about 26,000 distinct CDR3 sequences, roughly 4.1% of them detected once, and 6.2% sits in the top ten. The sequencing input was whole blood. The receptors shown here come from an adult who was a healthcare worker with PCR-confirmed SARS-CoV-2 infection or an uninfected control (not recorded which). The CDR3 runs from the conserved cysteine through the conserved F or W.

V | CDR3
TRBV6-5 | CASAGSPNSPLHF
TRBV29-1 | CSSTQGLYNEQFF
TRBV13 | CASSSAGTDNYEQYF
TRBV2 | CASSERDDGGGQETQYF
TRBV29-1 | CSVVPREQTQYF
TRBV5-4 | CASSQRGQGLYEQYF
TRBV19 | CASSIWTGGLRDTQYF
TRBV6-5 | CASRRQGNEQFF
TRBV11-2 | CASSPKWLADYEQYF
TRBV27 | CASSLEAGGLPQYF
TRBV7-2 | CAINRAGANVLTF
TRBV11-2 | CASSLSQDYGYTF
TRBV9 | CASSPSPRLAEETQYF
TRBV6-6 | CASSYGVQGDSPLHF
TRBV7-6 | CASSLVAWTGYSYEQYF
TRBV15 | CATSSEGGRTEAFF
TRBV20-1 | CSARKSANNEQFF
TRBV6-5 | CASSYSRLGGNTIYF
TRBV7-9 | CASTLAGIHNEQFF
TRBV11-2 | CASSHSGRRTDTQYF
TRBV11-3 | CASSAGVNEQFF
TRBV9 | CASSERGGDLTDTQYF
TRBV4-1 | CASSQWTSETQYF
TRBV20-1 | CSARILAGGVGAQYF
TRBV20-1 | CSAPLGSGYTF
TRBV29-1 | CSVLIDSYNEQFF
TRBV3-1 | CASSPAGGSGADTQYF
TRBV7-6 | CASSLAGDGELFF
TRBV5-5 | CASSSTGWTEKLFF
TRBV7-2 | CASSLISVSDTQYF
TRBV15 | CATSRVYGTAYEQYF
TRBV29-1 | CSVVVIYEQYF
TRBV24-1 | CATVDRNTGELFF
TRBV7-9 | CASSPNEGVAGAYEQYF
TRBV19 | CASSPGQGNQPQHF
TRBV12-3/TRBV12-4 | CASSGGPFHSSTDTQYF
TRBV5-4 | CASSREGREDIQYF
TRBV11-1 | CASSFGGTSGSYEQFF
TRBV20-1 | CSARQSSWTSGRGSTDTQYF
TRBV6-5 | CASWGLAATYEQYF
TRBV21-1 | CASSTPGRVGNQPQHF
TRBV20-1 | CSATGGLAHNEQFF
TRBV11-3 | CASSQDPALAGGPITGELFF
TRBV18 | CASSAGTGGMRNEQFF
TRBV20-1 | CSALDRGGEKLFF
TRBV4-1 | CASSPRERRNEQYF
TRBV7-3 | CASSPQSGGNSEQFF
TRBV13 | CASSDYDRGSYEQYF
TRBV7-2 | CASSLVGTQYF
TRBV6-2/TRBV6-3 | CASSYSGLGELFF
TRBV10-3 | CAIRVLYPSGSSYEQYF
TRBV27 | CASSLSPGGWDNEQFF
TRBV3-1 | CASSLRTGSHGYTF
TRBV7-9 | CASSLTENYGYTF
TRBV20-1 | CSASGIIPPYEQFF